This is a list of T cell receptor beta chains from one sample in a study of CD8 T cells in Susac syndrome. TCRdb reanalysed the immunoSEQ multiplex PCR reads using MiXCR and keeps one entry per CDR3 protein. The table includes about 130,000 distinct CDR3 sequences, 90% to 95% detected once. The sequencing sample was made of CD8+ T cells from PBMCs. The source is a human donor with Susac syndrome. Each CDR3 is given with its conserved first and last residue. The D gene is left open where the match is weak.

length	V	D	J	DNA	CDR3
15	TRBV9	.	TRBJ2-7	TGTGCCAGCAGCGTAGATGCGGGGTCTCACTCCGAGCAGTACTTC	CASSVDAGSHSEQYF
16	TRBV11-2	.	TRBJ1-5	TGTGCAAACTCTCTGTCGCCGGCACTGAGCAATCAGCCCCAGCATTTT	CANSLSPALSNQPQHF
16	TRBV6-1	.	TRBJ1-2	TGTGCCAGCAGTGAAGCAGAGGAGCCCCTCAACTATGGCTACACCTTC	CASSEAEEPLNYGYTF
16	TRBV6-2/TRBV6-3	.	TRBJ2-1	TGTGCCAGCAGCCGGACGGGGATAGGGGTTTACAATGAGCAGTTCTTC	CASSRTGIGVYNEQFF
16	TRBV4-1	TRBD2	TRBJ2-1	TGCGCCAGCAGCCAACACAAGGCGGGAGGGGTGAATGAGCAGTTCTTC	CASSQHKAGGVNEQFF
17	TRBV7-8	TRBD2	TRBJ2-5	TGTGCCAGCAGCCCCGGTGGTAGCGGGGGTTTCCAAGAGACCCAGTACTTC	CASSPGGSGGFQETQYF
19	TRBV28	TRBD1	TRBJ1-1	TGTGCCAGCAGTCCGAATCCACCCCGGGACAGGGACTTGAACACTGAAGCTTTCTTT	CASSPNPPRDRDLNTEAFF
12	TRBV5-1	TRBD1	TRBJ1-2	TGCGCCAGCAGCTTGAGACAGGGGGCCGACGCCTTC	CASSLRQGADAF
14	TRBV11-2	.	TRBJ2-3	TGTGCCAGCAGCTTATCGGGTCACACAGATACGCAGTATTTT	CASSLSGHTDTQYF
13	TRBV30	.	TRBJ2-5	TGTGCCTGGAGTGGGGACTCGCAAGAGACCCAGTACTTC	CAWSGDSQETQYF
15	TRBV20-1	TRBD1	TRBJ2-7	TGCAGTGCTAGTCGTAGGGCAGGGGGCTCCTACGAGCAGTACTTC	CSASRRAGGSYEQYF
15	TRBV9	TRBD1	TRBJ2-3	TGTGCCAGCAGCGTAGCTCAGGGGGAACCAGATACGCAGTATTTT	CASSVAQGEPDTQYF
14	TRBV11-2	.	TRBJ2-3	TGTGCCAGCAGCCCTGGGACTGCCGGGGATACGCAGTATTTT	CASSPGTAGDTQYF
13	TRBV5-6	.	TRBJ2-2	TGTGCCAGCAGCTTGGAGACAGCCGGGGAGCTGTTTTTT	CASSLETAGELFF
15	TRBV5-1	.	TRBJ2-3	TGCGCCAGCAGCTTGGTCGGGAGCCCGAGAGATACGCAGTATTTT	CASSLVGSPRDTQYF
15	TRBV20-1	TRBD1	TRBJ2-1	TGCAGTGCTACCCGCCCCGGGACAGGGGGCGATGAGCAGTTCTTC	CSATRPGTGGDEQFF